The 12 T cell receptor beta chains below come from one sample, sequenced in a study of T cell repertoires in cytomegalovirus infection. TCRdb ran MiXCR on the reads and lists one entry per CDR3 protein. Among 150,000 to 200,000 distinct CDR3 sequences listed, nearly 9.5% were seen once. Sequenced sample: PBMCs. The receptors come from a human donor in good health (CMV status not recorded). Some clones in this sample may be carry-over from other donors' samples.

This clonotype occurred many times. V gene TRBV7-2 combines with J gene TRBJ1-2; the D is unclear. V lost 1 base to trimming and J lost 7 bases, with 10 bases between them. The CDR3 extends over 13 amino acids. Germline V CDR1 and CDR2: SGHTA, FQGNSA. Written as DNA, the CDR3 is TGTGCCAGCAGCTTAGACCGGGGTCGTGGCTACACCTTC. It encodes CASSLDRGRGYTF.

The CDR3: CATIGGGFHEQYF. CDR3 sequence (DNA): TGTGCCACCATCGGGGGGGGTTTTCACGAGCAGTACTTC. The rearrangement uses TRBV28 and TRBJ2-7, with 8 bases lining up with TRBD2. This CDR3 region has 13 residues. Trimming at V came to 10 bases and at J to 5 bases, leaving 10 bases not matched to a gene. Germline V lookup: CDR1 MDHEN, CDR2 SYDVKM.

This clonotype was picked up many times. In DNA, the CDR3 is TGTGCCAGCAGCTTAGCGAGGCAGCTGAACACTGAAGCTTTCTTT. Translating it yields CASSLARQLNTEAFF. The J gene is TRBJ1-1, the V gene TRBV7-8; D gene uncertain. The ends were cut back, 0 bases at V and 0 bases at J, with 8 bases in the middle. CDR1 and CDR2 from the germline V gene are SGHVS and FQNEAQ. The CDR3 is 15 amino acids. The entire variable domain, with the rest obtained from reference TRBV7-8 and TRBJ1-1, is as follows: GAGVSQSPRYKVAKRGQDVALRCDPISGHVSLFWYQQALGQGPEFLTYFQNEAQLDKSGLPSDRFFAERPEGSVSTLKIQRTQQEDSAVYLCASSLARQLNTEAFFGQGTRLTVV.

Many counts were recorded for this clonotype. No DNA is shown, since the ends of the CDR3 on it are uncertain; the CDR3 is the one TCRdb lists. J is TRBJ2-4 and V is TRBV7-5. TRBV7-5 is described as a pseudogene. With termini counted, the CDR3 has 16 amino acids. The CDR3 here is CISVPEAPLAKNIQYF.

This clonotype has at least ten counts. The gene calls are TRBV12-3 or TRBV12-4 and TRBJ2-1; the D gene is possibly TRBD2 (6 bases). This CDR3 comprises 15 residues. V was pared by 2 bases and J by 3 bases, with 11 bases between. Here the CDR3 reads CASSLRLEYYNEQFF. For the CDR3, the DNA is TGTGCCAGCAGTTTACGACTAGAATACTACAATGAGCAGTTCTTC.

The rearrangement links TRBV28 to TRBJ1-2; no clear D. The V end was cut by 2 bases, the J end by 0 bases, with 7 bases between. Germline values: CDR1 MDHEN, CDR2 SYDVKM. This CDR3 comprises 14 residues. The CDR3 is CASSLNGPNYGYTF. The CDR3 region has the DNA TGTGCCAGCAGTTTAAATGGCCCTAACTATGGCTACACCTTC.

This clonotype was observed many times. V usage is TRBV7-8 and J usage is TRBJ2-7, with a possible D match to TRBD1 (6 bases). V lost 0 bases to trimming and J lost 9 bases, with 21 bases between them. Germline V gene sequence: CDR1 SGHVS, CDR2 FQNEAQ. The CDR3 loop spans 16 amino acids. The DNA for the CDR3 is TGTGCCAGCAGCTTAGCAATTCAGGGGTGGGAGTTGTTGCAGTACTTC. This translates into CASSLAIQGWELLQYF.

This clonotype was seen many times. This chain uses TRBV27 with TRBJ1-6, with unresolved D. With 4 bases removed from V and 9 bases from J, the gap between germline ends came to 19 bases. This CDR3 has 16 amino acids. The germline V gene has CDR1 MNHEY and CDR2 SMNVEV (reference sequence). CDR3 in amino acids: CASSSDYPIGGSPLHF. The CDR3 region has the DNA TGTGCCAGCAGTTCCGATTATCCCATCGGCGGTTCACCCCTCCACTTT.

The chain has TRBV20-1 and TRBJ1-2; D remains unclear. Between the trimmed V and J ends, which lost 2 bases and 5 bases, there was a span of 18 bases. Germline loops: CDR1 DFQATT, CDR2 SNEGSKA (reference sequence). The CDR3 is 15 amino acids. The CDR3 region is CSARKAPDRIYGYTF. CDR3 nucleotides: TGCAGTGCTAGAAAAGCACCGGACCGGATTTATGGCTACACCTTC.

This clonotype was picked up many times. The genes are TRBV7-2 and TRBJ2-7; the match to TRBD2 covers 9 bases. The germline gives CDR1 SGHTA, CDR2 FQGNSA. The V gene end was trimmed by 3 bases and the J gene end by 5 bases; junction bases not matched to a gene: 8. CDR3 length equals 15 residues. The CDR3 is CASSFGGRGWDEQYF. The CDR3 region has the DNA TGTGCCAGCAGCTTTGGCGGGAGGGGGTGGGACGAGCAGTACTTC.

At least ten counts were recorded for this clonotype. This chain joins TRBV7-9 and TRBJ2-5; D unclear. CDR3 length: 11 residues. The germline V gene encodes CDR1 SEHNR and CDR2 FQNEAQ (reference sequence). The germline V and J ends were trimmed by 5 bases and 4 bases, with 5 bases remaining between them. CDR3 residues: CASSDLETQYF. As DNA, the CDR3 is TGTGCCAGCAGCGATTTAGAGACCCAGTACTTC.

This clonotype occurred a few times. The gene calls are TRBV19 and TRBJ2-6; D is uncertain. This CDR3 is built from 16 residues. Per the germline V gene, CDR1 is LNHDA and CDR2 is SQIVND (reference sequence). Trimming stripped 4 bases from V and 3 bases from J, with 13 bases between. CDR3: CASSTWSGVGANVLTF. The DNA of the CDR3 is TGTGCCAGTAGTACGTGGAGTGGGGTTGGGGCCAACGTCCTGACTTTC.